This T cell receptor beta chain was captured in a study of CXCR3-negative and CXCR3-positive naive CD8 T cells. Broader study findings: The TRBV-TRBJ usage of naive CXCR3-negative and CXCR3-positive cells was similar, but that of memory cells differed. Memory CD8+ cells had much lower diversity, and both naive subsets had comparably high diversity.

CD45RO-CCR7+CD27+CD95- was the phenotype of naive CD8+ T cells. CDR1 and CDR2 (germline): MDHEN, SYDVKM. The CDR3 spans 17 residues. UMI-labeled 5' RACE yielded the TRB cDNA libraries. TCRdb reprocessed the 5' RACE reads; each CDR3 protein has one entry and no DNA is given. The table lists tens of thousands of distinct CDR3 sequences, with approximately 1.4% in the top ten. Concerning this clonotype: Its antigen is unknown.

Sequenced input: naive CXCR3- CD8+ T cells from blood. Subset given: CD45RO-CCR7+CD27+CD95- naive CD8+ T cells lacking CXCR3 (TNR3-). This chain uses TRBV28 with TRBJ2-1; as DNA is missing, the TRBD2 call by TCRdb cannot be tested. The receptor was isolated from a human donor in good health. Some clones in this sample may be carry-over from other donors' samples. CDR3 amino acids: CASSFSRTSGGLNEQFF.